A selection of T cell receptor beta chains follows, all from one sample in a study of OX40 agonist ivuxolimab in advanced cancers. Repertoires were generated with immunoSEQ multiplex PCR, while TCRdb's copy carries only in-frame clones and drops some. Of 70,000 to 85,000 clones listed, 85% to 95% are singletons. The material sequenced was CD4+ or CD8+ T cells sorted from blood, taken in a trial of the OX40 agonist ivuxolimab. All receptors derive from an adult with an advanced solid tumor such as melanoma, head and neck, liver or kidney cancer. CDR3s include the opening cysteine and the closing phenylalanine or tryptophan. The order of the fields is clone size, J gene, V gene, CDR3 protein. Clone size is not always given. Where it is, it says once, few, many or a class for expanded clones.

clone_size: .
j_call: TRBJ2-7
v_call: TRBV4-2
cdr3_aa: CASSQRGRGRRYEQYF

clone_size: .
j_call: TRBJ2-5
v_call: TRBV11-1
cdr3_aa: CASSAWTGGVETQYF

clone_size: .
j_call: TRBJ2-1
v_call: TRBV6-1
cdr3_aa: CASSVRGGGTYNEQFF

clone_size: once
j_call: TRBJ2-3
v_call: TRBV5-1
cdr3_aa: CASSIDPASTDTQYF

clone_size: .
j_call: TRBJ2-7
v_call: TRBV10-3
cdr3_aa: CAISEYWSGLAGRSEQYF

clone_size: .
j_call: TRBJ2-3
v_call: TRBV18
cdr3_aa: CASRPLRATDTQYF

clone_size: .
j_call: TRBJ2-1
v_call: TRBV6-6
cdr3_aa: CASRPWGLEYNEQFF

clone_size: few
j_call: TRBJ2-1
v_call: TRBV29-1
cdr3_aa: CSATDSGRGNEQFF

clone_size: .
j_call: TRBJ2-1
v_call: TRBV5-6
cdr3_aa: CASSPIKTSGTHNEQFF

clone_size: .
j_call: TRBJ2-2
v_call: TRBV5-1
cdr3_aa: CASSLRVNKLNTGELFF

clone_size: .
j_call: TRBJ2-2
v_call: TRBV11-3
cdr3_aa: CASSLAGSNTGELFF

clone_size: .
j_call: TRBJ1-6
v_call: TRBV5-1
cdr3_aa: CASSLYGGMDSPLHF

clone_size: .
j_call: TRBJ2-2
v_call: TRBV6-6
cdr3_aa: CASSLLGTVNTGELFF

clone_size: .
j_call: TRBJ2-5
v_call: TRBV7-8
cdr3_aa: CASSLAAGYVGETQYF

clone_size: .
j_call: TRBJ2-7
v_call: TRBV7-3
cdr3_aa: CASSVSRDRGRGEQYF

clone_size: .
j_call: TRBJ2-3
v_call: TRBV27
cdr3_aa: CASISTTRLRTSGRVDTQYF